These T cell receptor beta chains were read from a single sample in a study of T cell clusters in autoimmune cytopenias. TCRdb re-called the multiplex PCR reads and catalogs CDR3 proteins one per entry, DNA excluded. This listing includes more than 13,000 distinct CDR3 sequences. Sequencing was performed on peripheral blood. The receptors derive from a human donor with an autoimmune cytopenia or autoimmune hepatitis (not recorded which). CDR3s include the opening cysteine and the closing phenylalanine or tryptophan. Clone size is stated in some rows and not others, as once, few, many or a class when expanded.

CDR3: CAWSVMRNTEAFF; size: -; J: TRBJ1-1; V: TRBV30
CDR3: CASSQDRLAGGYTF; size: -; J: TRBJ1-2; V: TRBV14
CDR3: CASSFRDGVQETQYF; size: -; J: TRBJ2-5; V: TRBV6-5
CDR3: CASSDTSGSYRYF; size: -; J: TRBJ2-7; V: TRBV6-5
CDR3: CASSPPSTGVRTYNEQFF; size: -; J: TRBJ2-1; V: TRBV27
CDR3: CASSPQGPLSGNTIYF; size: -; J: TRBJ1-3; V: TRBV5-4
CDR3: CAWAASGQRTYEQYF; size: -; J: TRBJ2-7; V: TRBV30
CDR3: CSARQDSNQPQHF; size: -; J: TRBJ1-5; V: TRBV20-1
CDR3: CSCTSVARYNEQFF; size: medium-sized; J: TRBJ2-1; V: TRBV29-1
CDR3: CSVEKGRDTQYF; size: medium-sized; J: TRBJ2-3; V: TRBV29-1
CDR3: CASSQDRGGTYNEQFF; size: -; J: TRBJ2-1; V: TRBV14
CDR3: CASSTGQGGTDTQYF; size: medium-sized; J: TRBJ2-3; V: TRBV6-5
CDR3: CASKDRVNTGELFF; size: -; J: TRBJ2-2; V: TRBV6-9
CDR3: CASSLEGLAGPYEQYF; size: -; J: TRBJ2-7; V: TRBV27
CDR3: CASSSQGIVAEAFF; size: -; J: TRBJ1-1; V: TRBV27
CDR3: CSASASYEQYF; size: medium-sized; J: TRBJ2-7; V: TRBV29-1